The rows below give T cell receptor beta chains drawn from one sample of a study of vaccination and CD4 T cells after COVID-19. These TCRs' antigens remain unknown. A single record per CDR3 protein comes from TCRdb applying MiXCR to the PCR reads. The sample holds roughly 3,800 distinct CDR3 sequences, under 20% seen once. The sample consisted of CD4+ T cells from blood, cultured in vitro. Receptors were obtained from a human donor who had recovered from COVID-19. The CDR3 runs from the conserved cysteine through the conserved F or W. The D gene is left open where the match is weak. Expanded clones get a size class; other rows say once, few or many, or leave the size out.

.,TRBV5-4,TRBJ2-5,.,CASSPTSSSETQYF,TGTGCCAGCAGCCCCACCTCTAGCTCAGAGACCCAGTACTTC
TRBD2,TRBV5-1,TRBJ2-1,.,CASSLQAGGESEQFF,TGCGCCAGCAGCTTACAGGCGGGGGGGGAGAGTGAGCAGTTCTTC
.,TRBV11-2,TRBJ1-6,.,CASTAGHNFNSPLHF,TGTGCCAGCACCGCAGGGCACAATTTTAATTCACCCCTCCACTTT
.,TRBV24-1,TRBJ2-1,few,CATSDPARGDEQFF,TGTGCCACCAGTGACCCCGCCAGGGGGGATGAGCAGTTCTTC
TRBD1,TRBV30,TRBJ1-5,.,CAWSVRGRSSGGQPQHF,TGTGCCTGGAGTGTCAGGGGGCGGTCTTCGGGGGGACAGCCCCAGCATTTT
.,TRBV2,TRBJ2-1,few,CASYNRESNEQFF,TGTGCCAGCTACAACAGGGAATCCAATGAGCAGTTCTTC
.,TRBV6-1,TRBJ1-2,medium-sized,CARRDDGNYGYTF,TGTGCCCGCAGGGACGACGGAAACTATGGCTACACCTTC
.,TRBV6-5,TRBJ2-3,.,CASSYSLPASGGGLDTQYF,TGTGCCAGCAGTTACTCCTTGCCGGCTTCGGGGGGCGGCTTAGATACGCAGTATTTT
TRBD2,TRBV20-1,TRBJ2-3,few,CSAPTSGGAADTQYF,TGCAGTGCACCGACTAGCGGGGGGGCGGCGGATACGCAGTATTTT
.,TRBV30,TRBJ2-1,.,CAWGVHDYSYNEQFF,TGTGCCTGGGGTGTACATGATTACTCCTACAATGAGCAGTTCTTC
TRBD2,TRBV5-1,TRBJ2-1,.,CASSLGAGGLSEQFF,TGCGCCAGCAGCTTGGGAGCGGGGGGGCTCTCTGAGCAGTTCTTC
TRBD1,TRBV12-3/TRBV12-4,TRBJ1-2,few,CASRQTGLGYGYTF,TGTGCCAGCAGGCAGACAGGGTTGGGCTATGGCTACACCTTC
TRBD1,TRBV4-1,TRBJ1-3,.,CASSQGGQGAGNTIYF,TGCGCCAGCAGCCAAGGGGGACAGGGGGCTGGAAACACCATATATTTT
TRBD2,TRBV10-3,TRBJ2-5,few,CAISDRGGETQYF,TGTGCCATCAGCGATCGGGGAGGGGAGACCCAGTACTTC
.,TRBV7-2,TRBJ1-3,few,CASSPGRAGNTIYF,TGTGCCAGCAGCCCTGGGAGGGCTGGAAACACCATATATTTT
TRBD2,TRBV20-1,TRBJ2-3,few,CSAMASGGTTDTQYF,TGCAGTGCTATGGCTAGCGGGGGGACAACAGATACGCAGTATTTT
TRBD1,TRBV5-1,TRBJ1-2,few,CASSTPTGGYGYTF,TGCGCCAGCAGCACCCCGACAGGGGGCTATGGCTACACCTTC
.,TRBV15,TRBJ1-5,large,CATSRKGNQPQHF,TGTGCCACCAGCAGGAAAGGCAATCAGCCCCAGCATTTT
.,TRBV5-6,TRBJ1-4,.,CASSLPAQHEKLFF,TGTGCCAGCAGCTTGCCCGCACAGCATGAAAAACTGTTTTTT
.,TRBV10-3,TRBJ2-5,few,CAISSRPGDIAQTQYF,TGTGCCATCAGTTCAAGGCCGGGAGATATCGCTCAGACCCAGTACTTC
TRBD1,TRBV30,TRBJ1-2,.,CAWSGQGLYGYTF,TGTGCCTGGAGTGGACAGGGGTTATATGGCTACACCTTC
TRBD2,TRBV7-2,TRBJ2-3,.,CASSSTSGGWDTQYF,TGTGCCAGCAGCTCCACTAGCGGGGGCTGGGATACGCAGTATTTT
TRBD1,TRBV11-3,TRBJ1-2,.,CASSFSQGEGYTF,TGTGCCAGCAGCTTCAGTCAGGGGGAGGGCTACACCTTC
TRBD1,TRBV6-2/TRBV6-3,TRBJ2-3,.,CASRGSGGTGGEKDTQYF,TGTGCCAGCAGGGGGTCGGGGGGCACAGGGGGCGAAAAAGATACGCAGTATTTT
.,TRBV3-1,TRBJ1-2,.,CASSQAEASYGYTF,TGTGCCAGCAGCCAAGCTGAGGCTTCCTATGGCTACACCTTC
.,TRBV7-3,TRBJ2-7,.,CASSQPGGEQYF,TGTGCCAGCAGCCAACCCGGGGGCGAGCAGTACTTC
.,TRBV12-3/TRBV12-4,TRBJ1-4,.,CASSPLLEGELFF,TGTGCCAGCAGTCCCCTCCTAGAGGGGGAACTGTTTTTT
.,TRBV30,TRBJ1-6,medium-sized,CAWSAAGKSDLHF,TGTGCCTGGAGTGCGGCGGGGAAGAGTGACCTCCACTTT
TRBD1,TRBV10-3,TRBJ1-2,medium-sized,CAITGGQDLNYGYTF,TGTGCCATCACAGGTGGACAGGATCTTAACTATGGCTACACCTTC
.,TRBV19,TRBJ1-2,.,CASTIRGNYSYTF,TGTGCCAGTACTATACGGGGTAACTATAGCTACACCTTC
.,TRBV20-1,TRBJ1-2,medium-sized,CSAHALGNGYTF,TGCAGTGCGCACGCTTTGGGGAATGGCTACACCTTC
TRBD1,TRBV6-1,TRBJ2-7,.,CASRGTGRYEQYF,TGTGCCAGCAGGGGGACAGGGCGGTACGAGCAGTACTTC
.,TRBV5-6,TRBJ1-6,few,CASSLAEMGSPLHF,TGTGCCAGCAGCTTGGCTGAGATGGGATCACCCCTCCACTTT
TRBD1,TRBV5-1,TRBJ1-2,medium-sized,CASSLTGGVEGYTF,TGCGCCAGCAGCTTGACAGGGGGTGTTGAGGGCTACACCTTC
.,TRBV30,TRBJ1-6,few,CAWRRDSPLHF,TGTGCCTGGAGGAGGGATTCACCCCTCCACTTT
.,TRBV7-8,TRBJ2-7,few,CASSFLDGYEQYF,TGTGCCAGCAGCTTTCTAGACGGCTACGAGCAGTACTTC
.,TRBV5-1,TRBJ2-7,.,CAILPGTEDSYEQYF,TGCGCCATCCTCCCCGGGACGGAGGATTCCTACGAGCAGTACTTC
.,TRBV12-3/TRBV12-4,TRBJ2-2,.,CASPSPNTGELFF,TGTGCCAGTCCTAGCCCGAACACCGGGGAGCTGTTTTTT
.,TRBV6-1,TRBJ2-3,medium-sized,CASSAPGSRNPTDTQYF,TGTGCCAGCAGTGCCCCGGGTTCCCGAAACCCCACAGATACGCAGTATTTT
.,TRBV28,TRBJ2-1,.,CASSLRGYEQFF,TGTGCCAGCAGTTTAAGAGGGTATGAGCAGTTCTTC
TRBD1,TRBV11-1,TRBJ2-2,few,CASSAGQGSGELFF,TGTGCCAGCAGCGCCGGACAGGGTTCCGGGGAGCTGTTTTTT
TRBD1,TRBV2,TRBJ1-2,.,CASSSQQGRGGYTF,TGTGCCAGCAGTTCCCAACAGGGGAGGGGTGGCTACACCTTC
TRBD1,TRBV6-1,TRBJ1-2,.,CASSEGQGVNYGYAF,TGTGCCAGCAGTGAGGGACAGGGGGTGAACTATGGCTACGCCTTC
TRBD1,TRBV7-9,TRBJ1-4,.,CASSSRGANEKLFF,TGTGCCAGCAGCTCCAGGGGGGCTAATGAAAAACTGTTTTTT
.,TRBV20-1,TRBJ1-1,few,CSARVGGRTEAFF,TGCAGTGCTAGAGTTGGGGGGCGCACTGAAGCTTTCTTT
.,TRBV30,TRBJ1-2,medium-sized,CAWSQQGSDGYTF,TGTGCCTGGAGCCAGCAGGGATCGGATGGCTACACCTTC
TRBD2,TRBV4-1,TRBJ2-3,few,CASSQDLAGGADTQYF,TGCGCCAGCAGCCAAGATCTAGCGGGGGGGGCAGATACGCAGTATTTT
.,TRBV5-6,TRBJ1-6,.,CASSLVRGISNSPLHF,TGTGCCAGCAGCCTGGTTCGGGGGATTTCTAATTCACCCCTCCACTTT
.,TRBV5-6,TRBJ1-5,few,CASSLYSVWGSTGAVSQPQHF,TGTGCCAGCAGCTTGTACAGCGTCTGGGGGTCGACGGGCGCGGTCTCTCAGCCCCAGCATTTT
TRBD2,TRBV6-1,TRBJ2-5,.,CASRGRGGEETQYF,TGTGCCAGTCGTGGTCGGGGGGGCGAAGAGACCCAGTACTTC
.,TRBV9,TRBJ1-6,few,CAAFHNSPLHF,TGTGCAGCCTTCCATAATTCACCCCTCCACTTT
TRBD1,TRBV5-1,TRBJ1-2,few,CASDPTGVGGYTF,TGCGCCAGCGACCCGACAGGGGTGGGTGGCTACACCTTC
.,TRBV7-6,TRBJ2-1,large,CASSLDWSPFGGAGYNEQFF,TGTGCCAGCAGCTTAGATTGGAGTCCGTTTGGGGGCGCGGGGTACAATGAGCAGTTCTTC
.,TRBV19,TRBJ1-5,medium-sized,CASSMWNGRDQPQHF,TGTGCCAGTAGTATGTGGAACGGGAGAGATCAGCCCCAGCATTTT
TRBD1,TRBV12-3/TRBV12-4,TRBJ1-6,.,CASSRDRAAYNSPLHF,TGTGCCAGCAGCCGGGACAGGGCGGCCTATAATTCACCCCTCCACTTT